This T cell receptor (beta chain) was documented in a study of cytomegalovirus exposure and HLA in healthy donors. Study outcomes and limitations: Follow-up analysis later connected one missense variant in DCLRE1C with trimming of TCR beta V- and J-genes. The study put some 150 TCR beta chains on its list as cytomegalovirus-associated.

Primers included in the PCR were 60 Vbeta and 13 Jbeta primers. Sequencing was performed with immunoSEQ multiplex PCR; in TCRdb, only in-frame clones are kept and a portion is missing. Here the sample spans 150,000 to 190,000 clones, roughly four fifths being singletons. CDR3 size: 14 residues. The sample holds one count of this clone. Antigen unknown. The V gene is TRBV21-1, the J gene TRBJ2-7; TRBD1 is taken as the D call from the table, unchecked against the DNA. TRBV21-1 has pseudogene status. The sample comprised PBMCs. The sequence was collected from a man between 18 and 29 years old in good health and CMV-seronegative. CDR3 DNA: TGTGCCAGCAGCACCGGACAGATTTCCTACGAGCAGTACTTC. Translated: CASSTGQISYEQYF.